This TCR beta chain derives from a study of cytomegalovirus exposure and HLA in healthy donors. Study-wide context: Earlier findings included 90 million to 120 million unique TCR beta sequences obtained from 170 million or so T cells. Around 79 million unique TCRs, all from HLA-typed donors, were included in an early release of the data. Study-level findings and limits: Whilst most TCR sequences proved rare, a subset of public TCRs occurred across many donors.

It was with 60 Vbeta and 13 Jbeta primers that the PCR ran. The data were produced by immunoSEQ multiplex PCR, yet TCRdb's version contains in-frame clones alone and is incomplete. The sample records fewer than 250,000 clones, approximately 80% being singletons. Germline V gene lookup returns CDR1 MNHNY and CDR2 SVGAGI (reference sequence). This CDR3 is 15 amino acids long. Trimming removed 2 bases from V and 8 bases from J, with 15 bases in between. About this clone: Its matching antigen is unknown.

This receptor was identified in a boy aged 2-15 years in good health and CMV-seronegative. Sequences were obtained from PBMCs. The chain links TRBV6-6 to TRBJ1-4; unclear D gene. CDR3 in amino acids: CASSYVAGFREKLFF. Here the CDR3 DNA reads TGTGCCAGCAGTTACGTCGCCGGGTTTCGAGAAAAACTGTTTTTT.